The 14 T cell receptor beta chains below were found in one sample sequenced in a study of graft-versus-host responses after intestinal transplantation. Profiling relied on immunoSEQ multiplex PCR, and the TCRdb table lists in-frame clones only, not all of them. This table has around 90,000 clones, 90% to 95% appearing once. Their antigens are not known. Specimen: unstimulated CD8+ T cells sorted from spleen or lymph node cells, collected before transplant. The receptors come from a human donor who was the organ donor for an intestinal transplant.

The V and J genes are TRBV4-3 and TRBJ1-1; 8 bases agree with TRBD1. The CDR3 is made up of 13 amino acids. Germline-derived CDR1 and CDR2 are LGHNA and YSLEER. With V trimmed by 4 bases and J by 7 bases, 5 bases remained unmatched. Written as DNA, the CDR3 is TGCGCCAGCAGCCCAACAGGGGGATTTGAAGCTTTCTTT. Translating it yields CASSPTGGFEAFF.

The V and J genes are TRBV18 and TRBJ1-2; the match to TRBD1 covers 7 bases. The CDR3 loop spans 14 amino acids. Trimming at V came to 1 base and at J to 3 bases, leaving 2 bases not matched to a gene. From germline, CDR1 is KGHSH and CDR2 LQKENI. The chain's CDR3 is CASSPRTGDYGYTF. The CDR3, as DNA: TGTGCCAGCTCACCACGGACAGGCGACTATGGCTACACCTTC.

This chain connects TRBV4-1 to TRBJ2-1; TRBD2 is a possible D gene (6 bases). Looked up from germline, CDR1 is MGHRA and CDR2 is YSYEKL. The CDR3 runs 15 residues. Trimming left V 4 bases short and J 8 bases short, with 18 bases between. CDR3: CASSPRDGGGYEQFF. For the CDR3, the DNA is TGCGCCAGCAGCCCCCGGGACGGAGGAGGGTATGAGCAGTTCTTC.

The chain recombines TRBV2 with TRBJ2-7; 7 bases agree with TRBD2. Germline-derived CDR1 and CDR2 are SNHLY and FYNNEI. The CDR3 runs 17 residues. J lost 0 bases, V lost 6 bases, and 14 bases had no gene match. The CDR3 DNA sequence: TGTGCCAGCAGCGTAAGGGGACTAAACTTCCTCTCCTACGAGCAGTACTTC. As protein: CASSVRGLNFLSYEQYF. Variable domain in full (rest from reference TRBV2 and TRBJ2-7): EPEVTQTPSHQVTQMGQEVILRCVPISNHLYFYWYRQILGQKVEFLVSFYNNEISEKSEIFDDQFSVERPDGSNFTLKIRSTKLEDSAMYFCASSVRGLNFLSYEQYFGPGTRLTVT.

The J gene is TRBJ1-5, the V gene TRBV6-1, with TRBD1 as a possible D gene (6 bases). This CDR3 is built from 17 residues. Germline V gene data show CDR1 as MNHNS and CDR2 as SASEGT. Trimming left V 1 base short and J 4 bases short, with 17 bases between. CDR3 residues: CASSEEVDSGVNQPQHF. In DNA, the CDR3 is TGTGCCAGCAGTGAAGAAGTGGACAGCGGAGTGAATCAGCCCCAGCATTTT.

The V call is TRBV11-2, the J call TRBJ1-1; D is possibly TRBD1 (6 bases). The CDR3 loop spans 14 amino acids. Trimming stripped 5 bases from V and 4 bases from J, with 14 bases between. Germline CDR1 reads SGHAT; CDR2 reads FQNNGV. In DNA form, the CDR3 reads TGTGCCAGCAGCGCCAGGGGTGGAACCACTGAAGCTTTCTTT. Translation gives CASSARGGTTEAFF.

This chain joins TRBV5-1 and TRBJ1-2; D possibly corresponds to TRBD1 (5 bases). The V and J ends lost 0 bases and 8 bases respectively, with 8 bases between them. CDR3 size: 12 residues. The germline V gene has CDR1 SGHRS and CDR2 YFSETQ. As DNA, the CDR3 is TGCGCCAGCAGCTTGGTAGGGGTGGGCTACACCTTC. This encodes CASSLVGVGYTF.

This clone showed up just a few times. The chain recombines TRBV6-5 with TRBJ1-2; a weak D match, TRBD1 (5 bases). Germline V gene lookup returns CDR1 MNHEY and CDR2 SVGAGI. Trimming removed 6 bases at V and 5 bases at J, with 13 bases between. The CDR3 runs 13 residues. CDR3 in DNA: TGTGCCAGCAGGGAGGGGCTAGGGTATGGCTACACCTTC. It is translated as CASREGLGYGYTF.

This chain connects TRBV7-9 to TRBJ1-2, with 10 bases aligning to TRBD1. V lost 5 bases and J lost 5; bases outside the gene matches: 17. CDR1 is SEHNR and CDR2 is FQNEAQ in the germline V gene (reference sequence). This CDR3 spans 18 amino acids. In nucleotides, the CDR3 is TGTGCCAGCAGCCCCCGCCGTCCCGGGACAGGGGATAGATATGGCTACACCTTC. Translating gives CASSPRRPGTGDRYGYTF. The whole variable domain, remainder taken from reference TRBV7-9 and TRBJ1-2, is DTGVSQNPRHKITKRGQNVTFRCDPISEHNRLYWYRQTLGQGPEFLTYFQNEAQLEKSRLLSDRFSAERPKGSFSTLEIQRTEQGDSAMYLCASSPRRPGTGDRYGYTFGSGTRLTVV.

This chain links TRBV30 with TRBJ2-7, with TRBD2 matching 8 bases. Germline V gene lookup returns CDR1 GTSNPN and CDR2 SVGIG (reference sequence). The CDR3 sequence is 16 residues long. After removal of 5 bases from V and 3 bases from J, the junction contained 15 bases not matched to a gene. The CDR3 reads CAWRPGGRLPYYEQYF. In nucleotides, the CDR3 is TGTGCCTGGCGGCCGGGAGGGAGGCTACCTTACTACGAGCAGTACTTC. The complete variable domain, with remaining parts taken from reference TRBV30 and TRBJ2-7, reads SQTIHQWPATLVQPVGSPLSLECTVEGTSNPNLYWYRQAAGRGLQLLFYSVGIGQISSEVPQNLSASRPQDRQFILSSKKLLLSDSGFYLCAWRPGGRLPYYEQYFGPGTRLTVT.

V gene TRBV4-2 combines with J gene TRBJ2-1, with 14 bases fitting TRBD2. The CDR3 covers 19 residues. The ends lost 1 base at V and 3 bases at J; junction bases unmatched: 8. Germline loops: CDR1 LGHNA, CDR2 YNFKEQ. The DNA of the CDR3 is TGTGCCAGCAGCCAAGGGACTAGCGGGGGGCAAGGGGTCTACAATGAGCAGTTCTTC. Translating it yields CASSQGTSGGQGVYNEQFF.

This chain links TRBV10-1 with TRBJ2-5; TRBD2 is a possible D gene (7 bases). The CDR3 spans 14 residues. Germline CDR1 is WNHNN and CDR2 is SYGVQD (reference sequence). V was clipped by 8 bases and J by 4 bases, with 17 bases between them. CDR3 bases: TGCGCCAGCGGAAGACGGGGGGCGGGAGAGACCCAGTACTTC. Translated: CASGRRGAGETQYF.

The rearrangement joins TRBV18 to TRBJ2-7; D gene unclear. Germline-derived CDR1 and CDR2 are KGHSH and LQKENI. The CDR3 extends over 16 amino acids. V was trimmed by 4 bases and J by 3 bases, leaving 19 bases between them. CDR3 DNA: TGTGCCAGCTCACGGGCACGCGAGAGATTGTTCTACGAGCAGTACTTC. This sequence encodes CASSRARERLFYEQYF.

The CDR3 DNA is TGCAGCGTTGTAGCGGTGGGGTCCTACAATGAGCAGTTCTTC. Its translation is CSVVAVGSYNEQFF. The rearrangement joins TRBV29-1 to TRBJ2-1, with D possibly matching TRBD2 (6 bases). V shed 4 bases and J shed 1 base, with 11 bases lying between them. Germline CDR1 reads SQVTM; CDR2 reads ANQGSEA. The CDR3 totals 14 residues.